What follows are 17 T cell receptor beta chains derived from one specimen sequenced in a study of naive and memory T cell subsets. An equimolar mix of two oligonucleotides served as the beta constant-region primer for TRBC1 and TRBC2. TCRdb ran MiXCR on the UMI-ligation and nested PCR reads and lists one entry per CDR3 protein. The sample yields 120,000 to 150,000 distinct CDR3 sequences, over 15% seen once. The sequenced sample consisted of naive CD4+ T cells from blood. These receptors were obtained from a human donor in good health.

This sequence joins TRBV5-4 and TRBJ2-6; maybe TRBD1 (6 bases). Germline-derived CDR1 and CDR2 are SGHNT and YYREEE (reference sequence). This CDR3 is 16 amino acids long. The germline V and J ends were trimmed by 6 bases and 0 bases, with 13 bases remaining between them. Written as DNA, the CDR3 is TGTGCCAGCAAGCTAGGGGGTTCCTCTGGGGCCAACGTCCTGACTTTC. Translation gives CASKLGGSSGANVLTF.

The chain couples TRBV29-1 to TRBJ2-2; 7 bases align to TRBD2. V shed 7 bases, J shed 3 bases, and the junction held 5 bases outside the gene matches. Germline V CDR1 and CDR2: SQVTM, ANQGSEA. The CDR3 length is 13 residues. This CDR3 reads CSGGSLDTGELFF. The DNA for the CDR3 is TGCAGCGGCGGGAGTTTGGACACCGGGGAGCTGTTTTTT.

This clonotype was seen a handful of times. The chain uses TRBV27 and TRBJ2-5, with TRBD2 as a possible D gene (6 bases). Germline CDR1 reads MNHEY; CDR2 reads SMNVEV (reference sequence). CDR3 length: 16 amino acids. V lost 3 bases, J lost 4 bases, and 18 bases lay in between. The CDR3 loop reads CASSFHGTAGGETQYF. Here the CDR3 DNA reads TGTGCCAGCAGTTTTCACGGGACCGCCGGGGGAGAGACCCAGTACTTC.

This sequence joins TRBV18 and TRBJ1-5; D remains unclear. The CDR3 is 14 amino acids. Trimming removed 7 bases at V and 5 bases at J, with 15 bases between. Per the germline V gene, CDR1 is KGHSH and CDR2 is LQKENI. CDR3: CASCGGEGYQPQHF. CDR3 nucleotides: TGTGCCAGCTGTGGCGGGGAGGGTTATCAGCCCCAGCATTTT.

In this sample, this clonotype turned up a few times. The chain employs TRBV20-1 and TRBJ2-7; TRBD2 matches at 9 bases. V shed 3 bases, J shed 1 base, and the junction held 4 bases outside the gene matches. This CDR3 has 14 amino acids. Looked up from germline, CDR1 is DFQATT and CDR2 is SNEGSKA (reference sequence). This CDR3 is CSASVLAGSYEQYF. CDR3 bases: TGCAGTGCTAGTGTACTAGCGGGTTCCTACGAGCAGTACTTC.

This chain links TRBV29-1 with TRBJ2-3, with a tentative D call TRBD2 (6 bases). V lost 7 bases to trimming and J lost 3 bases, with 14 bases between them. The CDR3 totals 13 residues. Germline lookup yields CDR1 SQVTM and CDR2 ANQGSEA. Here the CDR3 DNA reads TGCAGCGCGGGTCGGCTAGCGACAGATACGCAGTATTTT. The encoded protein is CSAGRLATDTQYF.

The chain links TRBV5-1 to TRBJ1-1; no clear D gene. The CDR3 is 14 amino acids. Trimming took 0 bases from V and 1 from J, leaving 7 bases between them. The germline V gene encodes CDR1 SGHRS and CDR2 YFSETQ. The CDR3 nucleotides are TGCGCCAGCAGCTTGGATACTGGGAACACTGAAGCTTTCTTT. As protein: CASSLDTGNTEAFF.

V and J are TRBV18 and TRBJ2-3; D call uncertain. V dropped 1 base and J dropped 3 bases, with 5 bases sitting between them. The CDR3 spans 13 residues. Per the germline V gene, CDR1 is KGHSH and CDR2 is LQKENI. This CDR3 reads CASSPRLTDTQYF. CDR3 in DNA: TGTGCCAGCTCACCACGACTTACAGATACGCAGTATTTT.

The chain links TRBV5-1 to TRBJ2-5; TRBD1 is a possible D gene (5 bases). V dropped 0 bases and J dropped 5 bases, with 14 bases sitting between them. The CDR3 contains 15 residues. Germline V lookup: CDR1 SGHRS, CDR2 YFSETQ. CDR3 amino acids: CASSLEAGLSETQYF. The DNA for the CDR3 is TGCGCCAGCAGCTTGGAAGCAGGGCTGAGTGAGACCCAGTACTTC.

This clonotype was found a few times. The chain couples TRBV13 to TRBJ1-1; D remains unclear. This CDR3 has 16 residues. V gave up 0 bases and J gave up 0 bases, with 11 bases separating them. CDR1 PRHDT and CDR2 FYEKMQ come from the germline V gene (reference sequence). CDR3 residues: CASSLGAAKLNTEAFF. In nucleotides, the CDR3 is TGTGCCAGCAGCTTAGGGGCAGCGAAATTGAACACTGAAGCTTTCTTT. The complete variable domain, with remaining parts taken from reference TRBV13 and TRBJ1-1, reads AAGVIQSPRHLIKEKRETATLKCYPIPRHDTVYWYQQGPGQDPQFLISFYEKMQSDKGSIPDRFSAQQFSDYHSELNMSSLELGDSALYFCASSLGAAKLNTEAFFGQGTRLTVV.

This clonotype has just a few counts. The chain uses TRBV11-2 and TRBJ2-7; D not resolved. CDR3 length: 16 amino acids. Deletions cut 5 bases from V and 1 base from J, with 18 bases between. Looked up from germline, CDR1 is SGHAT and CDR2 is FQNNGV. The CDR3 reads CASSPNLADASYEQYF. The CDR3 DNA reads TGTGCCAGCAGCCCCAATCTCGCGGACGCTTCCTACGAGCAGTACTTC.

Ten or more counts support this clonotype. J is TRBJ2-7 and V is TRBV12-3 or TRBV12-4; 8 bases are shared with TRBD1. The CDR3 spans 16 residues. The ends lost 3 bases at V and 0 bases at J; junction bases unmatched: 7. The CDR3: CASSLGQGAPSYEQYF. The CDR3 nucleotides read TGTGCCAGCAGTTTGGGTCAGGGGGCTCCCTCCTACGAGCAGTACTTC.

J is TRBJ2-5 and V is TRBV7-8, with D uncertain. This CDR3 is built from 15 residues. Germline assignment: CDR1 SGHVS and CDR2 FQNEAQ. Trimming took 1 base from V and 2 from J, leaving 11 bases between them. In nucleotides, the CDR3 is TGTGCCAGCAGCTTAGTTCCGCAGAAACAAGAGACCCAGTACTTC. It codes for CASSLVPQKQETQYF.

The CDR3: CSAGTKGTQYF. CDR3 coding DNA: TGCAGTGCAGGGACAAAAGGGACCCAGTACTTC. The chain links TRBV20-1 to TRBJ2-5; tentative D call: TRBD1 (6 bases). Germline-derived CDR1 and CDR2 are DFQATT and SNEGSKA (reference sequence). Trimming took 6 bases from V and 7 from J, leaving 12 bases between them. CDR3 length equals 11 residues.

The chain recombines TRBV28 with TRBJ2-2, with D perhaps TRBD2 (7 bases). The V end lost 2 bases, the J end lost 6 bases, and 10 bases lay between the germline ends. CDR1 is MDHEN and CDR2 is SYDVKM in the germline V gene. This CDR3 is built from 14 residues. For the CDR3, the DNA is TGTGCCAGCAGTTTAGGGGGGGCGGCCGGGGAGCTGTTTTTT. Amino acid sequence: CASSLGGAAGELFF.

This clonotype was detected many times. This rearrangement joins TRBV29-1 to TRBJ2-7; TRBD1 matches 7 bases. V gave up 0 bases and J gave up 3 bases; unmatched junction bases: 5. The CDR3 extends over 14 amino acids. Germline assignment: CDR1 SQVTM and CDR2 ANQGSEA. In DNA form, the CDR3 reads TGCAGCGTTGAAGATTTGGCAGGGGGCTACGAGCAGTACTTC. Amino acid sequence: CSVEDLAGGYEQYF.

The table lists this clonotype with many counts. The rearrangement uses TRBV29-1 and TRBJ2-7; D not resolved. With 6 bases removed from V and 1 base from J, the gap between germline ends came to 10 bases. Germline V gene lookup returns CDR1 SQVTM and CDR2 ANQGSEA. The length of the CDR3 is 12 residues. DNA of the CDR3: TGCAGCGTGACCCTGGGGTCCTACGAGCAGTACTTC. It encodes CSVTLGSYEQYF.